This T cell receptor beta chain was sequenced for a study of T cell responses to AZD1222 COVID-19 vaccine (dated by TCRdb to the early 2020s). For context, the study as a whole: A total of 230 to 250 trial participants underwent TCR sequencing, of whom around 200 received two doses of AZD1222 and roughly 25 received two doses of the MenACWY control vaccine. Trial participants were enrolled by age into 18-55, 56-69 and 70-plus year subgroups, with approximately 160, 26 and 62 TCR-sequenced participants respectively.

In light of the paper, this sample's time point label describes: baseline before first vaccination. The treatment or condition label on this specimen signifies: meningococcal conjugate vaccine given as trial control. Vaccinee samples were obtained from the UK trials COV001 and COV002, which included a single-blind randomized controlled phase 2/3 trial of AZD1222 (ChAdOx1 nCoV-19) in healthy adults. Trial participant PBMC samples were collected at day 0 and day 28 after the second dose for TCRbeta chain sequencing. Study-level results and caveats: The vaccine-associated CD4 TCRs covered the entire spike protein, and the dominant responses fell in regions 160-218 and 743-854. In the small 56-69-year group, the increase in depth fell short of significance, most likely because of low power. Because no samples from the day 14 peak response were available, repertoires could be characterized only after the peak T cell response. Conclusions about previously exposed vaccinees are limited because only a handful of AZD1222 recipients were SARS-CoV-2 seropositive at baseline. Participants were mostly white British, with more females than males. The authors suggested clonal diversity may have been underestimated. After two AZD1222 doses, spike-specific TCR breadth and depth were significantly higher than at day 0 and than in MenACWY recipients. Reportedly, almost half of the unique spike-specific TCRs recognized epitopes lying outside the regions that are mutated in the B.1.351 and B.1.1.7 variants.

Sequences ENHRY (CDR1) and SYGVKD (CDR2) are obtained from the germline V gene. Including cysteine and phenylalanine, the CDR3 has 12 amino acids. This entry keeps only the CDR3 DNA: 36 bases, framed from base 1. The junction shows trimming of 8 bases on V and 6 bases on J, plus 8 bases between the germline ends. The CDR3 regions of human TCRbeta chains were analyzed by immunosequencing. From the authors' description of their analysis: TCRs in the repertoires were matched against a reference library of SARS-CoV-2-specific TCRs that had been generated with the MIRA antigen-specificity platform. Breadth was defined as the fraction of unique TCRs that were SARS-CoV-2-associated, and depth was defined as the fraction of total T cells that were SARS-CoV-2-associated. Each spike-specific TCR was assigned to its reactive spike region and to a CD4 or CD8 class using the MIRA data. Log10-transformed breadth and depth values were compared by one-way ANOVA with Sidak's multiple comparisons tests. Here the immuneACCESS table is served through TCRdb, limited to in-frame sequences with V and J called. Missing clones are a known gap in these copies; in checked studies unresolved V genes cover under half, and the rest lacks a known reason. D and trimming were read from the DNA, whereas the V and J calls and clone size are those reported in that table. The sample contains 95,000 to 150,000 clones, about 92% of them found a single time. About 4.3% of the sample belongs to the ten largest clones.

As regards this clone: This clone's antigen is unknown. No per-base quality is available; no much larger clone lies one base away.

The sequence came from an adult in good health. Sequences were derived from peripheral blood, sampled on day 0 of MenACWY control vaccination. This receptor chain uses TRBV10-3 and TRBJ1-6; perhaps TRBD1 is the D gene, with 5 bases matching. The sequenced DNA: TGTGCCATCCGCGACAGTAATTCACCCCTCCACTTT. It codes for CAIRDSNSPLHF.